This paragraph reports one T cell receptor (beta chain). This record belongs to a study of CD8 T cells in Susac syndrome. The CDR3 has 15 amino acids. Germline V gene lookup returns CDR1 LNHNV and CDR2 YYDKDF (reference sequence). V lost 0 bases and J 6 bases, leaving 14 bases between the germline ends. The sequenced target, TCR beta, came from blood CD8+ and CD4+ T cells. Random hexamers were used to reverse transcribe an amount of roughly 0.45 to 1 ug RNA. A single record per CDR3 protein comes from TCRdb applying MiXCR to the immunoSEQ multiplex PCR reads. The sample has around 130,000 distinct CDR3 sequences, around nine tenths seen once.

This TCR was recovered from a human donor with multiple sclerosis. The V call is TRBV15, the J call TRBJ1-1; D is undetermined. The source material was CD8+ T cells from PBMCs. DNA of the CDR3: TGTGCCACCAGCAGAGACCGATTCCTAGACGCTGAAGCTTTCTTT. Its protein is CATSRDRFLDAEAFF.